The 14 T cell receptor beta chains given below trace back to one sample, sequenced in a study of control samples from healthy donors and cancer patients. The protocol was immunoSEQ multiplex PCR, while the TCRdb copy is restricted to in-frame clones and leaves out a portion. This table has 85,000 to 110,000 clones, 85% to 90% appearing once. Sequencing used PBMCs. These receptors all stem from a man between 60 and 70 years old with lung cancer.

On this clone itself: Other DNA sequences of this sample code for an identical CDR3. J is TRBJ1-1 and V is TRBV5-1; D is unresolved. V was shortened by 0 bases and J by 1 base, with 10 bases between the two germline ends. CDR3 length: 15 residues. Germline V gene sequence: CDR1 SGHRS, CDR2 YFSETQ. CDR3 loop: CASSLGPYANTEAFF. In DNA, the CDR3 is TGCGCCAGCAGCTTGGGGCCCTATGCGAACACTGAAGCTTTCTTT.

The CDR3 spells CASSTGQGVAKNIQYF. Written as DNA, the CDR3 is TGTGCCAGCAGCACAGGACAGGGAGTAGCCAAAAACATTCAGTACTTC. The chain is built from TRBV7-6 and TRBJ2-4, with 8 bases lining up with TRBD1. Germline V CDR1 and CDR2: SGHVS, FNYEAQ. The CDR3 covers 16 residues. V shed 5 bases, J shed 0 bases, and the junction held 6 bases outside the gene matches.

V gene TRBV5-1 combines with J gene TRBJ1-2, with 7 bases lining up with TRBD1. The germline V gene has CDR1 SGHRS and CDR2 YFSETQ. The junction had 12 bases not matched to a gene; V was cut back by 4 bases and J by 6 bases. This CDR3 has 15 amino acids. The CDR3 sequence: CASSPRTGSSDGYTF. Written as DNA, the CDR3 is TGCGCCAGCAGCCCGCGGACAGGATCGTCGGATGGCTACACCTTC.

For the CDR3, the DNA is TGTGCCAGCAGTGAAGCTTGGCGAGATCGGGCCAAAAACATTCAGTACTTC. Protein: CASSEAWRDRAKNIQYF. The chain has TRBV6-1 and TRBJ2-4; D gene uncertain. The germline gives CDR1 MNHNS, CDR2 SASEGT. Trimming took off 0 bases at V and 1 base at J, with 13 bases between the two ends. The CDR3 extends over 17 amino acids.

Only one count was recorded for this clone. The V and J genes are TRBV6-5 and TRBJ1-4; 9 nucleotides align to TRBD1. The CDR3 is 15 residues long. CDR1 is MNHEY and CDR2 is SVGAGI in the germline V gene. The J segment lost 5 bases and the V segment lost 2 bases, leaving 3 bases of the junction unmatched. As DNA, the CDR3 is TGTGCCAGCAGTTACCGTGGACAGGGGAATGAAAAACTGTTTTTT. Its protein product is CASSYRGQGNEKLFF.

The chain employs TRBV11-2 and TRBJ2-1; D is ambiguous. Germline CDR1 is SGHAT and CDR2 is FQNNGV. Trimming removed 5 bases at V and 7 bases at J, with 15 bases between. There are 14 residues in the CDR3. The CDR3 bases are TGTGCCAGCAGCCCAGTGGCCCTTAGGAATGAGCAGTTCTTC. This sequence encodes CASSPVALRNEQFF.

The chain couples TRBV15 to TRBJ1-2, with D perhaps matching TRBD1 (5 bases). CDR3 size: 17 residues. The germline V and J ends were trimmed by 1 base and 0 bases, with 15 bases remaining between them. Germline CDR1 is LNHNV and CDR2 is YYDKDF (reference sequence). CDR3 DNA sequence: TGTGCCACCAGCAGAGGATACGACAGTTTAGCTAACTATGGCTACACCTTC. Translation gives CATSRGYDSLANYGYTF. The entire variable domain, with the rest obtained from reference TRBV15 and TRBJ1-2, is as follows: DAMVIQNPRYQVTQFGKPVTLSCSQTLNHNVMYWYQQKSSQAPKLLFHYYDKDFNNEADTPDNFQSRRPNTSFCFLDIRSPGLGDTAMYLCATSRGYDSLANYGYTFGSGTRLTVV.

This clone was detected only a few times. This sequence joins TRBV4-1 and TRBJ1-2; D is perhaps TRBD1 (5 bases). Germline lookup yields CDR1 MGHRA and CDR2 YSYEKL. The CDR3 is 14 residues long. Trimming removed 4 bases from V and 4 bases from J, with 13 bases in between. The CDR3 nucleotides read TGCGCCAGCAGCCCCATACCTGGGGGCTATGGCTACACCTTC. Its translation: CASSPIPGGYGYTF.

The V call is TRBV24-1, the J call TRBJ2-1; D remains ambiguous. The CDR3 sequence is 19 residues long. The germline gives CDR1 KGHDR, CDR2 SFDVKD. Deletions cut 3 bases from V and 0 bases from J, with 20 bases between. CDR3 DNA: TGTGCCACCAGTGATGGAATTGGCGCAGGTTTGAGCTCCTACAATGAGCAGTTCTTC. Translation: CATSDGIGAGLSSYNEQFF.

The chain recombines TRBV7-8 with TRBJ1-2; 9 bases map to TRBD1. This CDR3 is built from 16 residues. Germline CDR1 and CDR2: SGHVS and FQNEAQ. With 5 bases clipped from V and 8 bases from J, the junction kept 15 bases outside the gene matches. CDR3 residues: CASSPSPYGTGRGYTF. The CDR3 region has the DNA TGTGCCAGCAGCCCGAGCCCTTATGGGACAGGGCGAGGCTACACCTTC.

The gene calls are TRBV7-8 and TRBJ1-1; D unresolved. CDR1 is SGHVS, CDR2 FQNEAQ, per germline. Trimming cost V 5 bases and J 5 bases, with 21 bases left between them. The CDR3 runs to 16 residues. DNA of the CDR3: TGTGCCAGCAGCACTCGACGGGATCCGGGAGGGACTGAAGCTTTCTTT. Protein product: CASSTRRDPGGTEAFF.

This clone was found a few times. The CDR3 coding sequence is TGCGCCAGCAGCTTGACAGCGGGGGGGCCGACAGATACGCAGTATTTT. Translated: CASSLTAGGPTDTQYF. This chain joins TRBV5-1 and TRBJ2-3; 10 nucleotides align to TRBD2. After removal of 1 base from V and 3 bases from J, the junction contained 5 bases not matched to a gene. The CDR3 covers 16 residues. CDR1 is SGHRS, CDR2 YFSETQ, per germline.

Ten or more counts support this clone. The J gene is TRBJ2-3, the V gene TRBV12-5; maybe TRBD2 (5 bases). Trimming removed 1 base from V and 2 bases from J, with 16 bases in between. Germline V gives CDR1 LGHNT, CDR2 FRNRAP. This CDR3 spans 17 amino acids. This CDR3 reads CASGLAPDGDYTDTQYF. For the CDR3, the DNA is TGTGCTAGTGGTTTGGCCCCCGACGGAGACTACACAGATACGCAGTATTTT.

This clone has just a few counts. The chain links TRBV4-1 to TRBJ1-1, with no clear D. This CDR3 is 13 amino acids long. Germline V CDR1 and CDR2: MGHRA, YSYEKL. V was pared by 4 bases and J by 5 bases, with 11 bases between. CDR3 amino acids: CASSPDPWTEAFF. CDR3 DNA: TGCGCCAGCAGCCCAGACCCGTGGACTGAAGCTTTCTTT.